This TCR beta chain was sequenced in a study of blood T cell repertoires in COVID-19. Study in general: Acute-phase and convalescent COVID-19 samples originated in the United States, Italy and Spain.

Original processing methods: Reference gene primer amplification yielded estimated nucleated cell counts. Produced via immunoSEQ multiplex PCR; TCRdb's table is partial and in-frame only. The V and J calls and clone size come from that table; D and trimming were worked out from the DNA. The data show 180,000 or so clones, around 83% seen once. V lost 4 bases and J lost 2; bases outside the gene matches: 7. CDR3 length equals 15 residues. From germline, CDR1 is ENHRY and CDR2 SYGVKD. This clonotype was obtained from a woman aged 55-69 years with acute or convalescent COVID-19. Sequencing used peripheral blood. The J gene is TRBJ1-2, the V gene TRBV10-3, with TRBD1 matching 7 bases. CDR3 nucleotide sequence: TGTGCCATCAGTGGAAACAGGGGCTCGAACTATGGCTACACCTTC. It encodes CAISGNRGSNYGYTF.